Following are 8 T cell receptor beta chains from one sample sequenced in a study of PD-1 blockade in classical Hodgkin lymphoma. Autologous stem cell transplantation was followed by relapse in every patient, and brentuximab vedotin exposure varied. Libraries were prepared by immunoSEQ multiplex PCR; TCRdb keeps only in-frame clonotypes and omits some of them. In the table there are 95,000 to 100,000 clones, more than 85% of which are singletons. This specimen was peripheral blood mononuclear cells (PBMCs), taken before the second cycle of nivolumab. The receptors here all came from a human donor with classical Hodgkin lymphoma.

The chain is built from TRBV10-2 and TRBJ1-5; perhaps TRBD1 as D (5 bases). Between the trimmed V and J ends, which lost 8 bases and 0 bases, there was a span of 17 bases. From germline, CDR1 is WSHSY and CDR2 SAAADI. This CDR3 comprises 16 residues. Here the CDR3 DNA reads TGCGCCAGCGCTCCGAGGGGTTACCTTAGCAATCAGCCCCAGCATTTT. Residues: CASAPRGYLSNQPQHF.

In its sample, this clone was seen a few times. The chain recombines TRBV7-2 with TRBJ2-7, with 10 bases fitting TRBD2. The CDR3 contains 16 residues. V lost 6 bases and J lost 1; bases outside the gene matches: 9. Germline V CDR1 and CDR2: SGHTA, FQGNSA. CDR3 loop: CASSSGWTSGSYEQYF. The CDR3 region has the DNA TGTGCCAGCAGTTCGGGATGGACTAGCGGTTCCTACGAGCAGTACTTC.

J is TRBJ2-1 and V is TRBV4-2; 9 bases map to TRBD2. CDR3 length equals 15 residues. Germline V gene sequence: CDR1 LGHNA, CDR2 YNFKEQ. J lost 10 bases, V lost 4 bases, and 11 bases had no gene match. Here the CDR3 reads CASSPQGQAGGEQFF. The CDR3 region has the DNA TGTGCCAGCAGCCCCCAGGGCCAAGCGGGGGGAGAGCAGTTCTTC.

The chain links TRBV5-1 to TRBJ2-3; TRBD1 agrees at 7 bases. The germline gives CDR1 SGHRS, CDR2 YFSETQ. The CDR3 is 15 residues long. With V trimmed by 4 bases and J by 0 bases, 5 bases remained unmatched. CDR3 loop: CASSAPGQSTDTQYF. The CDR3 DNA follows: TGCGCCAGCAGCGCTCCGGGACAGAGCACAGATACGCAGTATTTT.

This chain uses TRBV5-1 with TRBJ1-2; the D is unclear. Germline lookup yields CDR1 SGHRS and CDR2 YFSETQ. The CDR3 has 14 residues. The V gene lost 3 bases and the J gene lost 8 bases, with 17 bases spanning the gap. Written as DNA, the CDR3 is TGCGCCAGCAGCTGGAACGCAGCCCGACAAGGCTACACCTTC. It encodes CASSWNAARQGYTF.

The gene calls are TRBV19 and TRBJ1-1; TRBD1 matches at 7 bases. Germline V CDR1 and CDR2: LNHDA, SQIVND (reference sequence). The CDR3 is 13 amino acids. Trimming removed 9 bases from V and 0 bases from J; junction bases left unmatched: 4. CDR3 sequence (DNA): TGTGCCAGCCGGACAGGCCTGAACACTGAAGCTTTCTTT. This gives the protein CASRTGLNTEAFF.

The rearrangement joins TRBV13 to TRBJ1-2, with D uncertain. V was pared by 0 bases and J by 4 bases, with 3 bases between. There are 12 residues in the CDR3. CDR1 PRHDT and CDR2 FYEKMQ come from the germline V gene (reference sequence). The CDR3 bases are TGTGCCAGCAGCTTAGGCGTCTATGGCTACACCTTC. This codes for CASSLGVYGYTF.

This clone was seen just once. V and J are TRBV27 and TRBJ2-7; D possibly matches TRBD1 or TRBD2 (5 bases each). Per germline, CDR1 MNHEY and CDR2 SMNVEV (reference sequence). This CDR3 spans 14 amino acids. The V and J ends lost 4 bases and 0 bases respectively, with 10 bases between them. The CDR3 DNA reads as TGTGCCAGCAGTTCCGGGGCGAGCTCCTACGAGCAGTACTTC. Translation: CASSSGASSYEQYF.